This T cell receptor beta chain was recovered during a study of cytomegalovirus exposure and HLA in healthy donors. Germline CDR1 reads MDHEN; CDR2 reads SYDVKM. V was clipped by 8 bases and J by 1 base, with 11 bases between them. This CDR3 has 13 residues. TCRdb keeps only in-frame clones here, not all; method: immunoSEQ multiplex PCR. Of more than 110,000 clones listed, about 95% are singletons. Sequencing was carried out using PBMCs. This clonotype was obtained from a man aged 18 to 35 in good health and CMV-seropositive. The chain joins TRBV28 to TRBJ2-5; D is perhaps TRBD2 (6 bases). CDR3 DNA: TGTGCCAGCGCTAGCGTGGGCCAAGAGACCCAGTACTTC. Residues: CASASVGQETQYF.